Shown below are 18 T cell receptor beta chains from a single sample sequenced in a study of T-cell memory formation after mild COVID-19. MiXCR, applied by TCRdb to the 5' RACE reads, yields one record per CDR3 protein. Of hundreds of thousands of distinct CDR3 sequences in the sample, about 13% were seen once. Sequenced sample: PBMCs or a T cell subset sorted from them (not recorded which). Receptor source: a man between 18 and 29 years old who had mild COVID-19 (a few samples of this study predate the infection). Cell type and time point are not known.

The chain links TRBV2 to TRBJ2-7; 8 bases are shared with TRBD1. The germline gives CDR1 SNHLY, CDR2 FYNNEI. The CDR3 extends over 14 amino acids. V was clipped by 3 bases and J by 2 bases; unmatched bases: 3. The CDR3 sequence: CASSDGTGPYEQYF. The CDR3 nucleotides read TGTGCCAGCAGTGACGGGACAGGTCCCTACGAGCAGTACTTC.

This clonotype was counted a few times. The chain employs TRBV6-6 and TRBJ1-4; D gene uncertain. Per the germline V gene, CDR1 is MNHNY and CDR2 is SVGAGI (reference sequence). V was pared by 6 bases and J by 1 base, with 9 bases between. CDR3 length: 14 residues. CDR3 loop: CASRPDVTNEKLFF. The CDR3 DNA is TGTGCCAGCAGGCCGGACGTAACTAATGAAAAACTGTTTTTT.

This clonotype was observed a few times. J is TRBJ1-2 and V is TRBV19; D unresolved. This CDR3 contains 12 residues. Germline V gene data show CDR1 as LNHDA and CDR2 as SQIVND (reference sequence). The V end was cut by 4 bases, the J end by 4 bases, with 7 bases between. The CDR3 DNA reads TGTGCCAGTAGTAACGCGCGCTATGGCTACACCTTC. Its protein is CASSNARYGYTF.

The DNA of the CDR3 is TGTGCCAGCACCCCGTTGGCAGGGGGGGGAAAACTGTTTTTT. It translates to CASTPLAGGGKLFF. The J gene is TRBJ1-4, the V gene TRBV7-8; 7 bases are a match to TRBD1. CDR3 size: 14 residues. Looked up from germline, CDR1 is SGHVS and CDR2 is FQNEAQ. The trim removed 7 bases at V and 10 bases at J, leaving 12 bases unmatched.

This clonotype occurred many times. The chain is built from TRBV2 and TRBJ2-1; TRBD1 aligns across 9 bases. The CDR3 length is 13 residues. After removal of 7 bases from V and 8 bases from J, the junction contained 6 bases not matched to a gene. CDR1 and CDR2 from the germline V gene are SNHLY and FYNNEI. CDR3 sequence reads: CASTPDRGDEQFF. Written as DNA, the CDR3 is TGTGCCAGCACTCCGGACAGGGGAGATGAGCAGTTCTTC. The full variable domain, in which reference TRBV2 and TRBJ2-1 provide the parts outside the CDR3, is EPEVTQTPSHQVTQMGQEVILRCVPISNHLYFYWYRQILGQKVEFLVSFYNNEISEKSEIFDDQFSVERPDGSNFTLKIRSTKLEDSAMYFCASTPDRGDEQFFGPGTRLTVL.

At least ten counts were recorded for this clonotype. The V call is TRBV6-2 or TRBV6-3, the J call TRBJ1-2; the D is unclear. Germline V gives CDR1 MNHEY, CDR2 SVGEGT. V lost 6 bases to trimming and J lost 1 base, with 12 bases between them. The CDR3 is 14 amino acids. The DNA for the CDR3 is TGTGCCAGCAGCTGGGCGAACTTTAACTATGGCTACACCTTC. This translates into CASSWANFNYGYTF.

This clonotype has just one count. V usage is TRBV28 and J usage is TRBJ1-1; 9 nucleotides match TRBD1. Germline CDR1 reads MDHEN; CDR2 reads SYDVKM. The ends lost 6 bases at V and 5 bases at J; junction bases unmatched: 10. CDR3 size: 15 residues. CDR3 loop: CASRRRDRAWTEAFF. DNA for the CDR3: TGTGCCAGCAGACGACGGGACAGGGCGTGGACTGAAGCTTTCTTT.

The CDR3 is CAISDRRDAEAFF. CDR3 in DNA: TGTGCCATCAGTGATAGGCGGGACGCTGAAGCTTTCTTT. This chain uses TRBV10-3 with TRBJ1-1, with D possibly matching TRBD1 (5 bases). The ends were cut back, 3 bases at V and 6 bases at J, with 11 bases in the middle. This CDR3 has 13 amino acids. Germline V gene data show CDR1 as ENHRY and CDR2 as SYGVKD.

The rearrangement uses TRBV20-1 and TRBJ2-5; unclear D gene. V shed 6 bases and J shed 4 bases, with 12 bases lying between them. Germline CDR1 DFQATT, CDR2 SNEGSKA (reference sequence). This CDR3 is 12 amino acids long. CDR3 protein: CSAGSRVETQYF. For the CDR3, the DNA is TGCAGTGCCGGTTCCCGGGTAGAGACCCAGTACTTC.

V usage is TRBV28 and J usage is TRBJ2-7; possible D gene TRBD1, 6 bases. Germline V gene sequence: CDR1 MDHEN, CDR2 SYDVKM. With 3 bases removed from V and 4 bases from J, the gap between germline ends came to 13 bases. The CDR3 has 14 amino acids. CDR3 sequence: CASSFSGAAYEQYV. The CDR3 coding sequence is TGTGCCAGCAGTTTTTCAGGGGCGGCGTACGAGCAGTACGTC.

This clonotype was seen ten or more times. This chain joins TRBV5-1 and TRBJ2-5; D is undetermined. The V and J ends lost 0 bases and 5 bases respectively, with 11 bases between them. Germline V lookup: CDR1 SGHRS, CDR2 YFSETQ. This CDR3 contains 14 residues. CDR3 amino acids: CASSLDGSFETQYF. The CDR3 region has the DNA TGCGCCAGCAGCTTGGATGGCTCGTTTGAGACCCAGTACTTC. The full variable domain, in which reference TRBV5-1 and TRBJ2-5 provide the parts outside the CDR3, is KAGVTQTPRYLIKTRGQQVTLSCSPISGHRSVSWYQQTPGQGLQFLFEYFSETQRNKGNFPGRFSGRQFSNSRSEMNVSTLELGDSALYLCASSLDGSFETQYFGPGTRLLVL.

This clonotype turned up a few times. The chain combines TRBV5-1 with TRBJ1-1; 9 nucleotides line up with TRBD1. The ends lost 3 bases at V and 2 bases at J; junction bases unmatched: 5. Germline-derived CDR1 and CDR2 are SGHRS and YFSETQ. This CDR3 contains 15 residues. This CDR3 reads CASSSYRGPNTEAFF. DNA of the CDR3: TGCGCCAGCAGCTCGTACAGGGGGCCCAACACTGAAGCTTTCTTT.

This clonotype was counted once. This chain connects TRBV10-3 to TRBJ2-7; TRBD2 might be the D (5 bases). Germline CDR1 ENHRY, CDR2 SYGVKD. V dropped 6 bases and J dropped 0 bases, with 12 bases sitting between them. The CDR3 loop spans 14 amino acids. The CDR3 coding sequence is TGTGCCATCAGGAAACGGGGAGCCTCCTACGAGCAGTACTTC. It encodes CAIRKRGASYEQYF.

This clonotype was detected only a few times. In DNA, the CDR3 is TGTGCCAGCATGAGTACGGCAGTCCATGGCTACACCTTC. Translation: CASMSTAVHGYTF. The J gene is TRBJ1-2, the V gene TRBV5-6, with no clear D. This CDR3 is 13 amino acids long. Germline loops: CDR1 SGHDT, CDR2 YYEEEE. Trimming took off 6 bases at V and 6 bases at J, with 15 bases between the two ends.

This clonotype has a handful of counts. The V and J genes are TRBV5-1 and TRBJ2-7; tentatively, D is TRBD1 (6 bases). The CDR3 is 15 amino acids. The germline V gene has CDR1 SGHRS and CDR2 YFSETQ. V was pared by 4 bases and J by 0 bases, with 14 bases between. CDR3 DNA sequence: TGCGCCAGCAGCCTCGGACAGCCCGGCTCCTACGAGCAGTACTTC. This gives the protein CASSLGQPGSYEQYF.

This clonotype was counted between two and nine times. The J gene is TRBJ2-4, the V gene TRBV5-5; 11 bases agree with TRBD1. This CDR3 has 15 amino acids. V was clipped by 4 bases and J by 2 bases; unmatched bases: 2. The germline V gene encodes CDR1 SGHKS and CDR2 YYEKEE (reference sequence). DNA for the CDR3: TGTGCCAGCAGCGGACAGGGGGCGTCCAAAAACATTCAGTACTTC. Translation: CASSGQGASKNIQYF.

The chain recombines TRBV11-2 with TRBJ1-5; D not certain. Germline loops: CDR1 SGHAT, CDR2 FQNNGV. Trimming left V 1 base short and J 5 bases short, with 6 bases between. The CDR3 spans 13 residues. This CDR3 is CASSLVSDQPQHF. CDR3 bases: TGTGCCAGCAGCTTAGTCAGTGATCAGCCCCAGCATTTT.

This clonotype was counted a few times. The chain recombines TRBV6-2 or TRBV6-3 with TRBJ2-3; D might be TRBD1 or TRBD2, each matching 5 bases. V was cut by 7 bases and J by 2 bases, with 16 bases left in between. CDR1 and CDR2 from the germline V gene are MNHEY and SVGEGT. CDR3 length: 15 residues. The chain's CDR3 is CASKYRDPYTDTQYF. In DNA, the CDR3 is TGTGCCAGCAAATACCGGGACCCATACACAGATACGCAGTATTTT.